This TCR beta chain was identified in a study of T-cell memory formation after mild COVID-19. Study-wide points: A subset of responding clones appeared in pre-infection memory, suggesting cross-reactive memory joined.

The sample holds a few counts of this clonotype. Its antigen is unidentified. TCRdb reprocessed the 5' RACE reads via MiXCR and lists one record per CDR3 protein. Of fewer than 650,000 distinct CDR3 sequences in the sample, 17% are singletons; the top ten hold around 8.1%. Germline CDR1 is MGHRA and CDR2 is YSYEKL. This CDR3 has 17 amino acids. V shed 0 bases, J shed 2 bases, and the junction held 9 bases outside the gene matches. This receptor was identified in an adult woman who had mild COVID-19 (a few samples of this study predate the infection). Cell type and time point are not known. The J gene is TRBJ2-7, the V gene TRBV4-1; 8 positions agree with TRBD1. Specimen: PBMCs or a T cell subset sorted from them (not recorded which). The CDR3 DNA follows: TGCGCCAGCAGCCAAGATCTGCGACAGGGGTGGGCCTACGAGCAGTACTTC. Amino acids: CASSQDLRQGWAYEQYF.